This T cell receptor beta chain was sequenced for a study of vaccination and CD4 T cells after COVID-19. Background on the study: Every participant had a vaccine, which was either BNT162b2 or mRNA-1273, given in two doses. The interval from dose two to post-vaccine sampling had a median of approximately 70 days, and it ranged from 14 to 241.

This CDR3 region has 20 residues. The germline V gene encodes CDR1 MNHEY and CDR2 SMNVEV (reference sequence). V lost 2 bases, J lost 0 bases, and 26 bases lay in between. The sample's treatment: roughly ten-day PBMC culture with coronavirus spike peptide pools or control peptides (ViraFEST assay). Convalescent patients tested SARS-CoV-2 PCR positive from March to December 2020, before Alpha, Beta and Delta emerged. This clonotype has just a few counts. The antigen is not known. With the Oncomine TCR Beta short-read assay, DNA from cultured CD4+ T cells was sequenced. One entry per CDR3 protein, called by TCRdb with MiXCR from the PCR reads. The sample records under 15,000 distinct CDR3 sequences, around 40% being singletons.

The V call is TRBV27, the J call TRBJ2-7, with D perhaps matching TRBD1 or TRBD2 (5 bases each). This receptor was taken from a human donor who had recovered from COVID-19. Specimen: CD4+ T cells from blood, cultured in vitro, collected after SARS-CoV-2 vaccination. CDR3 DNA: TGTGCCAGCAGTTTAGAGGGGCAGGGTGGCCTCCAATCTGACTCCTACGAGCAGTACTTC. It yields the protein CASSLEGQGGLQSDSYEQYF.